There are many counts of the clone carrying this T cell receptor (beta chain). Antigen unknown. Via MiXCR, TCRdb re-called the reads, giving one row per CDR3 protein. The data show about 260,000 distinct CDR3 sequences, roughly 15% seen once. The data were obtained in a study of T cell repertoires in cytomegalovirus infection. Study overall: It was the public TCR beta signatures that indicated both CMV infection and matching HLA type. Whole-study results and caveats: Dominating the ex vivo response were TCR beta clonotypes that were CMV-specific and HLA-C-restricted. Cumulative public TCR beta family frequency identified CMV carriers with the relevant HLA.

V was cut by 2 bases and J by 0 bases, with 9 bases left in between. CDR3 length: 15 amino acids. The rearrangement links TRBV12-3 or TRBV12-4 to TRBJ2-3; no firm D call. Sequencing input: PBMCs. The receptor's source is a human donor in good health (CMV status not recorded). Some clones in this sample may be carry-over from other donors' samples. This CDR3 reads CASSLRTKSTDTQYF. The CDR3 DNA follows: TGTGCCAGCAGTTTAAGGACCAAAAGCACAGATACGCAGTATTTT.